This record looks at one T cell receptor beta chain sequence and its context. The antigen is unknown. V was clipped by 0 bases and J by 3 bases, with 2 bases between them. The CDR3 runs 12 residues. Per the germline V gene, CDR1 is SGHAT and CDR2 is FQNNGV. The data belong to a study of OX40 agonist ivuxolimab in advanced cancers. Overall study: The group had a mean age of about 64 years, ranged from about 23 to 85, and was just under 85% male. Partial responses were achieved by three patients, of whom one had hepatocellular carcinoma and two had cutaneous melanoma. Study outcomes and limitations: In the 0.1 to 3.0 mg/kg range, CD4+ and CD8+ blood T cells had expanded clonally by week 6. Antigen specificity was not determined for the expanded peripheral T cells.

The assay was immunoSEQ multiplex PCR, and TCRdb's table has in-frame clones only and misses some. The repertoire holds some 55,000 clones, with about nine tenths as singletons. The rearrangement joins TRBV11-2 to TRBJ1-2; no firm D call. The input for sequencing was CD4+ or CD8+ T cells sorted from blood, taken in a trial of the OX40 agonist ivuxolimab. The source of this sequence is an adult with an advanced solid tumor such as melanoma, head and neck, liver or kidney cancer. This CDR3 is CASSLDHYGYTF. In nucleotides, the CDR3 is TGTGCCAGCAGCTTAGACCACTATGGCTACACCTTC.